This T cell receptor beta chain was sequenced during a study of T cell responses to AZD1222 COVID-19 vaccine. Study-level findings and limits: Researchers took repertoire samples only after the peak T cell response had come. Just a handful of AZD1222 recipients were seropositive at baseline. Nearly half of spike-specific TCRs reportedly go after variant regions that carry no mutations. Clonal diversity was possibly underestimated, and the donors were mostly white British, with more females.

The CDR3 has 14 amino acids. V dropped 0 bases and J dropped 2 bases, with 9 bases sitting between them. From germline, CDR1 is SGHTS and CDR2 YDEGEE. Notes on this clone: What it recognizes is unknown.

TCRdb's copy holds only in-frame clones and misses some; the assay was immunoSEQ multiplex PCR. The table shows 110,000 to 150,000 clones, with more than 90% occurring only once. Source: peripheral blood, taken on day 0 of AZD1222 vaccination. The genes are TRBV5-8 and TRBJ2-7; the D gene is possibly TRBD2 (6 bases). The TCR originated in an adult in good health. CDR3 sequence reads: CASSLAGGTYEQYF. The CDR3 region has the DNA TGTGCCAGCAGCTTGGCCGGGGGAACCTACGAGCAGTACTTC.